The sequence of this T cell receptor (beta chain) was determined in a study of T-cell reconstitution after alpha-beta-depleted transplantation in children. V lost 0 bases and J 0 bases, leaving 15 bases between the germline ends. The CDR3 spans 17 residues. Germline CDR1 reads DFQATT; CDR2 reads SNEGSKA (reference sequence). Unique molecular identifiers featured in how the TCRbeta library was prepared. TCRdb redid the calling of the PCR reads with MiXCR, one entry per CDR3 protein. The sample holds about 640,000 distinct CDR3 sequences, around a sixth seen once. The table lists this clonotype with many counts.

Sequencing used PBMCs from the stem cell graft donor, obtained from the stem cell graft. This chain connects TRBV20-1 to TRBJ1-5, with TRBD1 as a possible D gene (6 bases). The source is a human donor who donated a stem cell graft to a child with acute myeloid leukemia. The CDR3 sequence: CSARDFQGISSNQPQHF. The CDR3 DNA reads TGCAGTGCTAGAGACTTTCAGGGGATCTCTAGCAATCAGCCCCAGCATTTT.